Shown below are 28 T cell receptor beta chains from a single sample sequenced in a study of cytomegalovirus exposure and HLA in healthy donors. TCRdb's table, derived via immunoSEQ multiplex PCR, lists solely in-frame clones and lacks some. This repertoire shows about 220,000 clones, 75% to 95% found once; its top ten account for about 0.95%. The source material was PBMCs. Source of these receptors: a woman aged 18 to 35 in good health and CMV-seronegative.

The chain uses TRBV28 and TRBJ1-2, with D possibly being TRBD1 (6 bases). Germline loops: CDR1 MDHEN, CDR2 SYDVKM. This CDR3 has 16 residues. Trimming took off 6 bases at V and 5 bases at J, with 22 bases between the two ends. CDR3 protein: CASSYEDSLNKYGYTF. As DNA, the CDR3 is TGTGCCAGCAGCTACGAGGACAGCCTCAATAAGTATGGCTACACCTTC.

This clone was detected only a few times. The rearrangement uses TRBV28 and TRBJ1-2; 7 bases are shared with TRBD1. The CDR3 runs to 10 residues. Germline loops: CDR1 MDHEN, CDR2 SYDVKM. V lost 8 bases, J lost 13 bases, and 7 bases stayed unmatched. The CDR3 protein is CASAGTASTF. CDR3 nucleotides: TGTGCCAGCGCGGGGACAGCCTCCACCTTC.

V is TRBV5-1 and J is TRBJ1-2; the match to TRBD1 covers 7 bases. Germline V gene sequence: CDR1 SGHRS, CDR2 YFSETQ. Trimming took 5 bases from V and 0 from J; bases not matched to a gene: 4. The CDR3 loop spans 14 amino acids. CDR3 sequence (DNA): TGCGCCAGCAGACGGGACAGTTCTAACTATGGCTACACCTTC. Amino acid sequence: CASRRDSSNYGYTF. Supplemented by reference TRBV5-1 and TRBJ1-2, the full variable domain reads KAGVTQTPRYLIKTRGQQVTLSCSPISGHRSVSWYQQTPGQGLQFLFEYFSETQRNKGNFPGRFSGRQFSNSRSEMNVSTLELGDSALYLCASRRDSSNYGYTFGSGTRLTVV.

V usage is TRBV18 and J usage is TRBJ2-7; D possibly corresponds to TRBD1 (5 bases). The CDR3 length is 12 residues. Germline loops: CDR1 KGHSH, CDR2 LQKENI. Trimming shortened V by 5 bases and J by 5 bases, and 10 bases separated the two germline ends. DNA of the CDR3: TGTGCCAGCTCAGGCAGGGCCCACGAGCAGTACTTC. The encoded protein is CASSGRAHEQYF. The whole variable domain, remainder taken from reference TRBV18 and TRBJ2-7, is NAGVMQNPRHLVRRRGQEARLRCSPMKGHSHVYWYRQLPEEGLKFMVYLQKENIIDESGMPKERFSAEFPKEGPSILRIQQVVRGDSAAYFCASSGRAHEQYFGPGTRLTVT.

The CDR3: CASRRTSSGEQFF. The CDR3 DNA is TGTGCCAGCAGACGGACTAGTTCAGGGGAGCAGTTCTTC. This sequence joins TRBV7-8 and TRBJ2-1, with TRBD2 matching over 7 bases. The CDR3 length is 13 residues. Germline loops: CDR1 SGHVS, CDR2 FQNEAQ. Trimming at V came to 6 bases and at J to 10 bases, leaving 9 bases not matched to a gene. Looking up the rest from reference TRBV7-8 and TRBJ2-1 gives the full variable domain: GAGVSQSPRYKVAKRGQDVALRCDPISGHVSLFWYQQALGQGPEFLTYFQNEAQLDKSGLPSDRFFAERPEGSVSTLKIQRTQQEDSAVYLCASRRTSSGEQFFGPGTRLTVL.

The chain joins TRBV11-2 to TRBJ1-1; 8 bases align to TRBD1. This CDR3 has 17 residues. Germline trimming cut 5 bases from V and 0 bases from J; bases unmatched to any gene: 11. Germline CDR1 SGHAT, CDR2 FQNNGV. The CDR3 DNA follows: TGTGCCAGCAGCCCGGCCCGGACAGGGATCATGAACACTGAAGCTTTCTTT. It yields the protein CASSPARTGIMNTEAFF.

This sequence joins TRBV5-4 and TRBJ2-7, with D possibly TRBD2 on 5 matching bases. Per the germline V gene, CDR1 is SGHNT and CDR2 is YYREEE (reference sequence). This CDR3 contains 14 residues. The V end lost 0 bases, the J end lost 5 bases, and 12 bases lay between the germline ends. The CDR3 nucleotides read TGTGCCAGCAGCTTGGCCTTAACCGGGGACGAGCAGTACTTC. Translated, it gives CASSLALTGDEQYF.

This chain links TRBV2 with TRBJ1-3; the D is unclear. The CDR3 loop spans 16 amino acids. V was clipped by 7 bases and J by 0 bases, with 16 bases between them. Germline V lookup: CDR1 SNHLY, CDR2 FYNNEI. Here the CDR3 DNA reads TGTGCCAGCATATCTATCCGGTTTAACTCTGGAAACACCATATATTTT. Amino acids: CASISIRFNSGNTIYF.

This clone was observed a single time. The chain joins TRBV15 to TRBJ1-1; no firm D call. The germline V and J ends were trimmed by 1 base and 6 bases, with 12 bases remaining between them. Germline lookup yields CDR1 LNHNV and CDR2 YYDKDF (reference sequence). This CDR3 is 14 amino acids long. The CDR3 coding sequence is TGTGCCACCAGCAGAGCGAGGATACGGGCTGAAGCTTTCTTT. This gives the protein CATSRARIRAEAFF.

The chain couples TRBV19 to TRBJ1-3; D is undetermined. Germline lookup yields CDR1 LNHDA and CDR2 SQIVND (reference sequence). V was cut by 7 bases and J by 1 base, with 8 bases left in between. CDR3 length: 13 residues. Here the CDR3 DNA reads TGTGCCAGTAATAATCTTTCTGGAAACACCATATATTTT. Residues: CASNNLSGNTIYF.

The chain uses TRBV5-4 and TRBJ1-3, with 7 bases aligning to TRBD1. The CDR3 is 14 residues long. CDR1 and CDR2 (germline): SGHNT, YYREEE (reference sequence). V dropped 3 bases and J dropped 5; count of bases not matched to a gene: 5. The CDR3 sequence is CASSWAGQRNTIYF. DNA for the CDR3: TGTGCCAGCAGCTGGGCGGGACAGAGAAACACCATATATTTT.

CDR3 residues: CASSPSPLYEQYF. The DNA for the CDR3 is TGTGCCAGCAGTCCCTCCCCTCTGTACGAGCAGTACTTC. The V call is TRBV27, the J call TRBJ2-7, with D hard to call. CDR3 length equals 13 residues. From germline, CDR1 is MNHEY and CDR2 SMNVEV (reference sequence). V lost 5 bases, J lost 4 bases, and 12 bases lay in between.

The chain carries TRBV9 and TRBJ2-1; 8 bases agree with TRBD1. J gave up 2 bases and V 2 bases, and 3 bases lay outside the gene matches. The CDR3 runs to 15 residues. Germline assignment: CDR1 SGDLS and CDR2 YYNGEE. The CDR3: CASSVLQGAYNEQFF. The CDR3 bases are TGTGCCAGCAGCGTCTTACAGGGGGCCTACAATGAGCAGTTCTTC.

CDR3 loop: CASSLGQGVSYYEQYF. CDR3 sequence (DNA): TGTGCCAGCAGCTTAGGACAGGGGGTTTCTTACTACGAGCAGTACTTC. The rearrangement uses TRBV11-2 and TRBJ2-7; the match to TRBD1 covers 9 bases. This CDR3 has 16 amino acids. Per germline, CDR1 SGHAT and CDR2 FQNNGV. Losses at the gene ends were 1 base for V and 3 bases for J; bases not matched to a gene: 7.

For the CDR3, the DNA is TGTGCCAGCACCAGGACAGGGATGAGCTCCTACGAGCAGTACTTC. This sequence encodes CASTRTGMSSYEQYF. The genes are TRBV6-5 and TRBJ2-7, with TRBD1 identical over 8 bases. V trimming: 7 bases; J trimming: 0 bases; junction bases outside the gene matches: 8. The CDR3 length is 15 residues. In germline, CDR1 is MNHEY, CDR2 SVGAGI.

J is TRBJ1-1 and V is TRBV7-8; D is unclear. The CDR3 has 18 residues. Looked up from germline, CDR1 is SGHVS and CDR2 is FQNEAQ. With 2 bases removed from V and 0 bases from J, the gap between germline ends came to 19 bases. DNA for the CDR3: TGTGCCAGCAGCTTAACTGGAGCTGCTCCTATCATGAACACTGAAGCTTTCTTT. Protein sequence: CASSLTGAAPIMNTEAFF. The whole variable domain, filled in from reference TRBV7-8 and TRBJ1-1, reads GAGVSQSPRYKVAKRGQDVALRCDPISGHVSLFWYQQALGQGPEFLTYFQNEAQLDKSGLPSDRFFAERPEGSVSTLKIQRTQQEDSAVYLCASSLTGAAPIMNTEAFFGQGTRLTVV.

V is TRBV13 and J is TRBJ1-1; maybe TRBD1 (5 bases). Germline-derived CDR1 and CDR2 are PRHDT and FYEKMQ (reference sequence). The CDR3 is 12 residues long. The V and J ends lost 5 bases and 10 bases respectively, with 14 bases between them. CDR3 sequence: CASSPLMGGAFF. The CDR3 DNA sequence: TGTGCCAGCAGCCCGCTAATGGGGGGAGCTTTCTTT.

V gene TRBV5-1 combines with J gene TRBJ2-6, with a weak D call TRBD2 (5 bases). Looked up from germline, CDR1 is SGHRS and CDR2 is YFSETQ. V was trimmed by 4 bases and J by 1 base, leaving 15 bases between them. The CDR3 has 17 residues. Here the CDR3 DNA reads TGCGCCAGCAGCCATGCTAATCGGGGTTCTGGGGCCAACGTCCTGACTTTC. It is translated as CASSHANRGSGANVLTF.

This rearrangement joins TRBV5-1 to TRBJ2-7; a weak D match, TRBD1 (6 bases). The CDR3 is made up of 15 amino acids. Germline lookup yields CDR1 SGHRS and CDR2 YFSETQ. Trimming cost V 2 bases and J 1 base, with 13 bases left between them. The CDR3 loop is CASSFFQGQSYEQYF. As DNA, the CDR3 is TGCGCCAGCAGCTTCTTTCAGGGGCAATCCTACGAGCAGTACTTC. Together with reference TRBV5-1 and TRBJ2-7, the CDR3 gives the full variable domain: KAGVTQTPRYLIKTRGQQVTLSCSPISGHRSVSWYQQTPGQGLQFLFEYFSETQRNKGNFPGRFSGRQFSNSRSEMNVSTLELGDSALYLCASSFFQGQSYEQYFGPGTRLTVT.

The DNA for the CDR3 is TGCGCCAGCAGCTCCGGGAGGGCGGCGGGACTCAGCTCCTACGAGCAGTACTTC. This gives the protein CASSSGRAAGLSSYEQYF. The V gene is TRBV5-1, the J gene TRBJ2-7; 8 nucleotides match TRBD2. CDR1 is SGHRS and CDR2 is YFSETQ in the germline V gene. The CDR3 is 18 amino acids. V shed 3 bases and J 0 bases; nucleotides not matched to a gene: 14.

The chain employs TRBV19 and TRBJ1-4; D is uncertain. V dropped 8 bases and J dropped 6 bases, with 13 bases sitting between them. Germline V gene data show CDR1 as LNHDA and CDR2 as SQIVND (reference sequence). The CDR3 is 13 residues long. This CDR3 reads CASRSGSDEKLFF. The CDR3 nucleotides are TGTGCCAGTCGGTCAGGATCTGATGAAAAACTGTTTTTT.

J is TRBJ2-7 and V is TRBV19; D possibly corresponds to TRBD1 (7 bases). V gave up 6 bases and J gave up 2 bases, with 14 bases separating them. This CDR3 has 14 residues. In germline, CDR1 is LNHDA, CDR2 SQIVND (reference sequence). The CDR3 region is CASSLRDSAYEQYF. The CDR3, as DNA: TGTGCCAGTAGCTTGCGGGACAGCGCCTACGAGCAGTACTTC.

J is TRBJ1-4 and V is TRBV9; D is unresolved. Trimming left V 1 base short and J 8 bases short, with 12 bases between. Per germline, CDR1 SGDLS and CDR2 YYNGEE. The CDR3 is made up of 14 amino acids. CDR3 amino acids: CASSVPGLGEKLFF. The DNA for the CDR3 is TGTGCCAGCAGCGTACCGGGATTAGGGGAAAAACTGTTTTTT. Looking up the rest from reference TRBV9 and TRBJ1-4 gives the full variable domain: DSGVTQTPKHLITATGQRVTLRCSPRSGDLSVYWYQQSLDQGLQFLIQYYNGEERAKGNILERFSAQQFPDLHSELNLSSLELGDSALYFCASSVPGLGEKLFFGSGTQLSVL.

J is TRBJ2-2 and V is TRBV11-3; 10 bases align to TRBD1. This CDR3 spans 15 amino acids. Germline CDR1 is SGHNT and CDR2 is YENEEA. V lost 6 bases to trimming and J lost 3 bases; unmatched junction nucleotides: 4. The DNA of the CDR3 is TGTGCCAGCAGTGACAGGGGGCGCTACACCGGGGAGCTGTTTTTT. The encoded protein is CASSDRGRYTGELFF. The full variable domain, with the rest looked up from reference TRBV11-3 and TRBJ2-2, is EAGVVQSPRYKIIEKKQPVAFWCNPISGHNTLYWYLQNLGQGPELLIRYENEEAVDDSQLPKDRFSAERLKGVDSTLKIQPAELGDSAVYLCASSDRGRYTGELFFGEGSRLTVL.

V and J are TRBV28 and TRBJ1-6; the D gene is possibly TRBD1 (5 bases). V was cut by 4 bases and J by 8 bases, with 18 bases left in between. CDR3 length: 16 residues. Germline-derived CDR1 and CDR2 are MDHEN and SYDVKM. CDR3: CASSYAMGLEDSPLHF. Written as DNA, the CDR3 is TGTGCCAGCAGTTACGCGATGGGGCTTGAAGATTCACCCCTCCACTTT.

This clone came up a few times. J is TRBJ2-7 and V is TRBV5-1, with D maybe TRBD2 (5 bases). Germline lookup yields CDR1 SGHRS and CDR2 YFSETQ. Trimming pared 4 bases from V and 1 base from J, leaving 12 bases between. This CDR3 comprises 14 residues. CDR3 loop: CASSQDSHSYEQYF. The CDR3 DNA sequence: TGCGCCAGCAGCCAGGACTCACATTCCTACGAGCAGTACTTC.

The chain uses TRBV6-5 and TRBJ1-3; possible D gene TRBD1, 6 bases. Trimming took 5 bases from V and 2 from J, leaving 13 bases between them. The CDR3 covers 15 residues. The germline CDR1 and CDR2 sequences are MNHEY and SVGAGI. As DNA, the CDR3 is TGTGCCAGCAGTGGGACACATACAGCTGGAAACACCATATATTTT. Translation: CASSGTHTAGNTIYF.

This rearrangement joins TRBV6-5 to TRBJ2-2, with TRBD1 identical over 8 bases. CDR1 MNHEY and CDR2 SVGAGI come from the germline V gene. The CDR3 sequence is 16 residues long. V lost 4 bases, J lost 4 bases, and 8 bases stayed unmatched. CDR3 loop: CASSSPGGAGTGELFF. DNA for the CDR3: TGTGCCAGCAGTTCACCAGGGGGCGCCGGCACCGGGGAGCTGTTTTTT.